This T cell receptor (beta chain) is from a study of blood T cell repertoires in COVID-19. The overall study: Whether acute or convalescent, the COVID-19 samples came from the United States, Italy and Spain. T cells, B-cell-depleted T cells, or PBMCs supplied cDNA or gDNA.

The CDR3 loop spans 15 amino acids. After removal of 6 bases from V and 0 bases from J, the junction contained 5 bases not matched to a gene. Germline CDR1 SGHAT, CDR2 FQNNGV. Original analysis: Amplification from reference gene primers served as the basis for estimated nucleated cell counts. TCRdb's table, derived via immunoSEQ multiplex PCR, lists solely in-frame clones and lacks some. The DNA gave D and trimming, while V, J and clone size come from that table. The sample records hundreds of thousands of clones, around 90% being singletons. The source of this sequence is a man in his fifties or sixties who had recovered from COVID-19. This rearrangement joins TRBV11-2 to TRBJ2-5; 9 bases map to TRBD1. Sequenced input: peripheral blood. CDR3 amino acids: CASRSRTGDQETQYF. The CDR3 bases are TGTGCCAGCAGGTCAAGGACAGGGGACCAAGAGACCCAGTACTTC.